The 13 T cell receptor beta chains reported below all come from one sample, sequenced in a study of post-analysis software for immune sequencing data (dated by TCRdb to 2014 to 2015). Overall study outcomes, separate from this receptor: Significantly higher frequencies in patients than in controls were found for several TRBV segments, including TRBV5-6, TRBV5-1 and TRBV20-1.

Library method: PCR. Sequencer: Illumina HiSeq 2500. To reduce PCR and sequencing biases, unique molecular identifiers were incorporated into the TCR beta cDNA libraries. TCRdb applied fastp at Q25 and MiXCR to the public reads, then kept only in-frame beta chains. Under each unique CDR3 protein, matching rows form one entry showing the most common genes and DNA. For this sample there are roughly 800,000 distinct CDR3 sequences; around 50% appear just once. The ten largest clonotypes hold about 4.5% of the sample. No antigen has been assigned to these receptors. Source material: blood. The receptors originated from a girl aged 10-17 years with multiple sclerosis.

The chain carries TRBV20-1 and TRBJ2-1; no clear D. This CDR3 has 12 amino acids. Per germline, CDR1 DFQATT and CDR2 SNEGSKA (reference sequence). The germline V and J ends were trimmed by 3 bases and 2 bases, with 5 bases remaining between them. CDR3 amino acids: CSARSAYNEQFF. The DNA of the CDR3 is TGCAGTGCTAGGTCCGCCTACAATGAGCAGTTCTTC.

This clonotype was counted only a few times. The rearrangement uses TRBV12-5 and TRBJ2-7; the match to TRBD2 covers 13 bases. CDR1 LGHNT and CDR2 FRNRAP come from the germline V gene. The trim removed 5 bases at V and 3 bases at J, leaving 4 bases unmatched. CDR3 length: 15 amino acids. In DNA, the CDR3 is TGTGCTAGTGGTCCCGGGACTAGCGGGAACTACGAGCAGTACTTC. It yields the protein CASGPGTSGNYEQYF. Full variable domain (outside the CDR3, taken from reference TRBV12-5 and TRBJ2-7): DARVTQTPRHKVTEMGQEVTMRCQPILGHNTVFWYRQTMMQGLELLAYFRNRAPLDDSGMPKDRFSAEMPDATLATLKIQPSEPRDSAVYFCASGPGTSGNYEQYFGPGTRLTVT.

V is TRBV27 and J is TRBJ2-7; the D is unclear. The CDR3 length is 13 residues. CDR1 and CDR2 from the germline V gene are MNHEY and SMNVEV (reference sequence). V lost 6 bases to trimming and J lost 4 bases, with 13 bases between them. CDR3: CASRTLTEYEQYF. CDR3 DNA: TGTGCCAGCAGAACCTTGACGGAGTACGAGCAGTACTTC.

The rearrangement uses TRBV6-1 and TRBJ2-4, with D uncertain. CDR3 length equals 15 residues. The germline gives CDR1 MNHNS, CDR2 SASEGT. Between the trimmed V and J ends, which lost 3 bases and 0 bases, there was a span of 9 bases. The DNA of the CDR3 is TGTGCCAGCAGTGAGGTGGGGATAGCCAAAAACATTCAGTACTTC. Protein sequence: CASSEVGIAKNIQYF.

The chain carries TRBV6-6 and TRBJ2-1; 7 nucleotides match TRBD1. Germline values: CDR1 MNHNY, CDR2 SVGAGI (reference sequence). CDR3 length: 13 residues. The junction had 2 bases not matched to a gene; V was cut back by 9 bases and J by 0 bases. DNA of the CDR3: TGTGCCAGTGGGACAGCCTCCTACAATGAGCAGTTCTTC. Protein product: CASGTASYNEQFF.

This clonotype was seen more than once but under ten times. The chain combines TRBV29-1 with TRBJ1-2, with D possibly being TRBD1 (5 bases). Germline V CDR1 and CDR2: SQVTM, ANQGSEA. V was trimmed by 2 bases and J by 4 bases, leaving 14 bases between them. This CDR3 spans 14 amino acids. CDR3 coding DNA: TGCAGCGTTGAATCCGGGGAGGGGACCTATGGCTACACCTTC. This codes for CSVESGEGTYGYTF.

This sequence joins TRBV6-2 or TRBV6-3 and TRBJ2-3; no definite D call. Trimming removed 5 bases from V and 9 bases from J, with 12 bases in between. In germline, CDR1 is MNHEY, CDR2 SVGEGT. This CDR3 is 12 amino acids long. The CDR3 coding sequence is TGTGCCAGCAGTCGCGAATTTAGGACGCAGTATTTT. It codes for CASSREFRTQYF.

This clonotype showed up just a few times. The chain uses TRBV25-1 and TRBJ2-7, with D perhaps TRBD1 (6 bases). Between the trimmed V and J ends, which lost 4 bases and 3 bases, there was a span of 16 bases. Germline V gives CDR1 MGHDK, CDR2 SYGVNS. This CDR3 comprises 15 residues. The CDR3, as DNA: TGTGCCAGCAGTGGCCACCCGGACAGATTCTACGAGCAGTACTTC. Translating gives CASSGHPDRFYEQYF.

This clonotype has more than one count but fewer than ten. The V gene is TRBV29-1, the J gene TRBJ2-4; 12 nucleotides match TRBD2. The V gene's germline CDR1 is SQVTM and CDR2 ANQGSEA. V was pared by 6 bases and J by 7 bases, with 10 bases of the junction left unmatched. The length of the CDR3 is 15 residues. Here the CDR3 DNA reads TGCAGCGTCCTCGGGCTAGCGGGAGGGCAGAACATTCAGTACTTC. Protein product: CSVLGLAGGQNIQYF. The variable domain in full, completed from reference TRBV29-1 and TRBJ2-4, reads SAVISQKPSRDICQRGTSLTIQCQVDSQVTMMFWYRQQPGQSLTLIATANQGSEATYESGFVIDKFPISRPNLTFSTLTVSNMSPEDSSIYLCSVLGLAGGQNIQYFGAGTRLSVL.

J is TRBJ2-5 and V is TRBV7-6; D unresolved. The germline gives CDR1 SGHVS, CDR2 FNYEAQ. V was cut by 3 bases and J by 0 bases, with 5 bases left in between. This CDR3 comprises 13 residues. In nucleotides, the CDR3 is TGTGCCAGCAGCTTTCCGTACCAAGAGACCCAGTACTTC. This codes for CASSFPYQETQYF.

In its sample, this clonotype was seen once. The chain employs TRBV19 and TRBJ2-1; D is possibly TRBD2 (5 bases). The CDR3 runs 13 residues. Germline V gene data show CDR1 as LNHDA and CDR2 as SQIVND (reference sequence). The V end lost 7 bases, the J end lost 6 bases, and 13 bases lay between the germline ends. CDR3 DNA sequence: TGTGCCAGTACGTGGACTGGCCTCAATGAGCAGTTCTTC. Translation: CASTWTGLNEQFF. Drawing the rest from reference TRBV19 and TRBJ2-1, the complete variable domain is DGGITQSPKYLFRKEGQNVTLSCEQNLNHDAMYWYRQDPGQGLRLIYYSQIVNDFQKGDIAEGYSVSREKKESFPLTVTSAQKNPTAFYLCASTWTGLNEQFFGPGTRLTVL.

At least ten counts were recorded for this clonotype. This sequence joins TRBV29-1 and TRBJ2-6; D is unclear. Germline-derived CDR1 and CDR2 are SQVTM and ANQGSEA. Trimming pared 6 bases from V and 0 bases from J, leaving 3 bases between. This CDR3 has 12 amino acids. The CDR3 here is CSVDSGANVLTF. CDR3 coding DNA: TGCAGCGTGGACTCTGGGGCCAACGTCCTGACTTTC.

The chain has TRBV20-1 and TRBJ2-5, with no clear D. CDR1 and CDR2 from the germline V gene are DFQATT and SNEGSKA (reference sequence). This CDR3 comprises 15 residues. Trimming left V 2 bases short and J 2 bases short, with 15 bases between. The CDR3 is CSARRHLIGQETQYF. The CDR3 coding sequence is TGCAGTGCTAGAAGACATCTCATAGGGCAAGAGACCCAGTACTTC.